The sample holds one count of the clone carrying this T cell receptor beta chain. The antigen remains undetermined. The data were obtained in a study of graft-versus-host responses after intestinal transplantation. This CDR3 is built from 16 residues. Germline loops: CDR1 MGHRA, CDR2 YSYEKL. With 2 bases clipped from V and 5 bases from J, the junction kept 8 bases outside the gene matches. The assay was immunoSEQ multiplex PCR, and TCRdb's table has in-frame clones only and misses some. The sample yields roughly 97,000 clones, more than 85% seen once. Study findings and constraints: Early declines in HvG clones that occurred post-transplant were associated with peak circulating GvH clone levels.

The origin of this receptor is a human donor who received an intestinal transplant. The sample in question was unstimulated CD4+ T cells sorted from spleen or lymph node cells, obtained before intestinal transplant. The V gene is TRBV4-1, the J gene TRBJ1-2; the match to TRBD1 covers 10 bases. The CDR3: CASSQSPGQGIYGYTF. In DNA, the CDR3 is TGCGCCAGCAGCCAAAGCCCGGGACAGGGGATATATGGCTACACCTTC.